In this sample, the clone carrying this T cell receptor (beta chain) turned up a few times. Its specificity is unknown. The CDR3 has 15 residues. Trimming pared 4 bases from V and 5 bases from J, leaving 12 bases between. The germline CDR1 and CDR2 sequences are LGHDT and YNNKEL (reference sequence). The authors produced TCR alpha and TCR beta cDNA libraries with sample barcodes and UMIs by 5'RACE using constant-segment primers. MiXCR, applied by TCRdb to the 5' RACE reads, yields one record per CDR3 protein. The profile covers almost 350,000 distinct CDR3 sequences, with 20% to 25% appearing a single time and around 20% taken by the ten largest. These data originate in a study of T-cell memory formation after mild COVID-19. Whole-study findings and limits: Day 15 to 85 contractors were CD4/CD8 balanced; later expanders leaned CD4+. Clones which contracted sat mainly in CM and EM if CD4+, and in EMRA if CD8+.

The chain links TRBV3-1 to TRBJ1-6, with D hard to call. The sequenced material came from PBMCs or a T cell subset sorted from them (not recorded which). This receptor was obtained from a man aged 18 to 35 who had mild COVID-19 (a few samples of this study predate the infection). Cell type and time point are not known. CDR3 DNA: TGTGCCAGCAGCCTATCGGGATCAAATAATTCACCCCTCCACTTT. Translating gives CASSLSGSNNSPLHF.